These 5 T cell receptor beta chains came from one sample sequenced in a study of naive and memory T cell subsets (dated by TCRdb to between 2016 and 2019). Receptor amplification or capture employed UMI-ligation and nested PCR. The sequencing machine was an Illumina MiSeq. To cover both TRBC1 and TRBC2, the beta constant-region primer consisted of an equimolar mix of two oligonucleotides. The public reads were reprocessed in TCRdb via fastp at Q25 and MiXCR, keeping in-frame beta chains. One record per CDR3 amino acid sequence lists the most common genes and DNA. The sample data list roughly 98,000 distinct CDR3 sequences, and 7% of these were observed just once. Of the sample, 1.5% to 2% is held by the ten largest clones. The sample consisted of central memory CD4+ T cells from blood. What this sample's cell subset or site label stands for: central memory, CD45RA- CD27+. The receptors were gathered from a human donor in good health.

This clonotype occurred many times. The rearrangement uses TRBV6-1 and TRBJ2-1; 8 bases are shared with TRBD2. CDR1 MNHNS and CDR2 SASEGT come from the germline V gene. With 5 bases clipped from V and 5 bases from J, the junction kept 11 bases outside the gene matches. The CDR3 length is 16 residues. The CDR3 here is CASSTSAGVSHNEQFF. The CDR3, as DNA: TGTGCCAGCAGTACTTCAGCGGGAGTGTCCCACAATGAGCAGTTCTTC.

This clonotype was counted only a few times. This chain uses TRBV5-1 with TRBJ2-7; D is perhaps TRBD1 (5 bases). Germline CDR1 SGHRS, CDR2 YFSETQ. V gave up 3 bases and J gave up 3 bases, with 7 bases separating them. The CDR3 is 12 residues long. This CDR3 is CASSYQGYEQYF. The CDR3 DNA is TGCGCCAGCAGCTACCAGGGCTACGAGCAGTACTTC.

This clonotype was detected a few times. The CDR3 protein is CASATRRSVSDTQYF. DNA for the CDR3: TGTGCCAGCGCGACCAGGCGGTCAGTTTCAGATACGCAGTATTTT. The J gene is TRBJ2-3, the V gene TRBV2; D call uncertain. The CDR3 has 15 residues. Germline loops: CDR1 SNHLY, CDR2 FYNNEI. V dropped 8 bases and J dropped 4 bases, with 19 bases sitting between them.

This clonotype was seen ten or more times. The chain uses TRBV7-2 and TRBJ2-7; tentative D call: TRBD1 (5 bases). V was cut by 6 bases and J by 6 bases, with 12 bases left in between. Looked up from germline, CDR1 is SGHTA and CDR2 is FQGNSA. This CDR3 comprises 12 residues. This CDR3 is CASSPSRGEQYF. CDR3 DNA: TGTGCCAGCAGTCCCTCTAGGGGCGAGCAGTACTTC.

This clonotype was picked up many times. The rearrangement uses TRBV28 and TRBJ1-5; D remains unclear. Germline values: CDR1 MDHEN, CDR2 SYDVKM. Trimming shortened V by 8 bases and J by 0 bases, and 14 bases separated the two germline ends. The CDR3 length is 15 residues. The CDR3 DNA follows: TGTGCCAGCTGCCCATTTAAAGCTAGCAATCAGCCCCAGCATTTT. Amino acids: CASCPFKASNQPQHF. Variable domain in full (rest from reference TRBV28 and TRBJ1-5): DVKVTQSSRYLVKRTGEKVFLECVQDMDHENMFWYRQDPGLGLRLIYFSYDVKMKEKGDIPEGYSVSREKKERFSLILESASTNQTSMYLCASCPFKASNQPQHFGDGTRLSIL.